This T cell receptor beta chain was retrieved from a study of blood T cells in healthy people across ages. This CDR3 has 14 amino acids. Germline V CDR1 and CDR2: SGHTA, FQGNSA. Losses at the gene ends were 5 bases for V and 6 bases for J; bases not matched to a gene: 7. This clonotype has just a few counts. A J-beta primer mix and a sample-barcoded 5' primer were used in a second PCR of about 7 to 12 cycles. TCRdb ran MiXCR on the 5' RACE reads and lists one entry per CDR3 protein. The table lists 650,000 to 1,000,000 distinct CDR3 sequences, about half of them singletons. The sequence was obtained from an elderly man in good health. The sequenced sample was blood. The chain carries TRBV7-2 and TRBJ2-4; 7 bases are a match to TRBD1. CDR3 loop: CASSPGTDLNIQYF. For the CDR3, the DNA is TGTGCCAGCAGCCCTGGGACAGACCTAAACATTCAGTACTTC. Using reference TRBV7-2 and TRBJ2-4 for the parts outside the CDR3, the full variable domain is GAGVSQSPSNKVTEKGKDVELRCDPISGHTALYWYRQSLGQGLEFLIYFQGNSAPDKSGLPSDRFSAERTGGSVSTLTIQRTQQEDSAVYLCASSPGTDLNIQYFGAGTRLSVL.